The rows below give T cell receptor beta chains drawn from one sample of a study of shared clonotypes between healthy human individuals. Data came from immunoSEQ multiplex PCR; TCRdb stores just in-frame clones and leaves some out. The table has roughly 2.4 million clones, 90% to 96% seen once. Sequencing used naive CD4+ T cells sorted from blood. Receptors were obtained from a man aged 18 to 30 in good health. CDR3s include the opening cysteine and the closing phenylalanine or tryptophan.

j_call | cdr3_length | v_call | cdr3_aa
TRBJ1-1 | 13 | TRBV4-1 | CASSQTALDEAFF
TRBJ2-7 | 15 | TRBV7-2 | CASTTTASGIYEQYF
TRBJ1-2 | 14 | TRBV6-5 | CASRAGTGATGYTF
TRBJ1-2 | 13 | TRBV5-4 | CASSFLDFGGYTF
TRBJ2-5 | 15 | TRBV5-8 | CASIYNLGTQETQYF
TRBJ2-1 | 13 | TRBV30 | CAWSPDRGLLKIF
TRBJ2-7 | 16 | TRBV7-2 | CASSTRGRGVVDEQYF
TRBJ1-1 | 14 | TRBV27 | CASSIQGANTEAFF
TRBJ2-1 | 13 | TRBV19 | CASSISGNNEQFF
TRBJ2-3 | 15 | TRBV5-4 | CASSLGGGGTDTQYF
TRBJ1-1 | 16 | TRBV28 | CASILVRGWMGTEAFF
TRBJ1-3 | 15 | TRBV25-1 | CASSEAGRSGNTIYF
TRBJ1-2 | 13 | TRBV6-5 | CASSKAIYYGYTF
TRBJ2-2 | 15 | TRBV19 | CASSTPGQGTGELFF
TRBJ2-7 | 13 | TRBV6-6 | CASSFHPPYEQYF
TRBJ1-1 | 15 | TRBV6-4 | CASRATGASGTEAFF
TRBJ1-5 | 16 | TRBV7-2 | CASSLVGAATSQPQHF
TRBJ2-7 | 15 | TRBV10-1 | CASSEARTGKYEQYF
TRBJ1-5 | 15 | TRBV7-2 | CASSLVQGGSQPQHF
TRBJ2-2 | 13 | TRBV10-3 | CAISDGPSGELFF
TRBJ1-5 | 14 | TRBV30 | CAWSLTGDNQPQHF
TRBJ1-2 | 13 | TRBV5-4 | CASSQGQQYGYTF
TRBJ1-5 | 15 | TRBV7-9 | CASSSEGARNQPQHF
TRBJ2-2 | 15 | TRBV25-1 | CASSDSQGWTGELFF
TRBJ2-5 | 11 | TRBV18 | CASSPYGTQYF
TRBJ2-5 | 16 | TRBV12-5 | CASGLVWREGQETQYF
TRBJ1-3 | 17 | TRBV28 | CASSTSGTPKGGNTIYF
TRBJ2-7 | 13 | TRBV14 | CASSLQGPYEQYF
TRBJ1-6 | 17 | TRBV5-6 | CASSLVGGKGYNSPLHF
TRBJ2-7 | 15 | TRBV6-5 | CASSYSSGFAYEQYF
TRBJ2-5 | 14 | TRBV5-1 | CASSLGQTKETQYF